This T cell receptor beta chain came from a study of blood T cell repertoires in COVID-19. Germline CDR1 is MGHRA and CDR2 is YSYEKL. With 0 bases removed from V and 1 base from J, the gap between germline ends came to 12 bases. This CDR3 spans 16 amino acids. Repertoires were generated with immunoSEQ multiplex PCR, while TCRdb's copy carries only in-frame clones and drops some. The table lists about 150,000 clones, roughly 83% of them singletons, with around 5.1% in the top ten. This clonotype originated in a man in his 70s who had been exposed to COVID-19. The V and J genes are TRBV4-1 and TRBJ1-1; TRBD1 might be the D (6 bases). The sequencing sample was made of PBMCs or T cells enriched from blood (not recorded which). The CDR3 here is CASSQDWGGPNTEAFF. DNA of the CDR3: TGCGCCAGCAGCCAAGATTGGGGGGGCCCGAACACTGAAGCTTTCTTT.